The present T cell receptor beta chain was sequenced within a study of regulatory T cells in long-lasting Graves disease. The time point here: newly diagnosed GD, antithyroid drugs for less than 3 months. PBMCs were the source of the RNA used for TCR sequencing. Graves' disease diagnosis used American Thyroid Association guidelines. Whole-study results and caveats: Under persistent disease, TRBV28, TRBJ1-2 and TRBJ2-5 were used preferentially.

Relying on iRepertoire HTBI primers and Arm-PCR of CDR3 regions, the team built TCR beta libraries. TCRdb recomputed calls from the multiplex PCR reads with MiXCR, one row per CDR3 protein. The sample has 350,000 to 400,000 distinct CDR3 sequences, 15% to 20% seen once; the top ten hold 20%. Germline CDR1 reads DFQATT; CDR2 reads SNEGSKA (reference sequence). The CDR3 runs 14 residues. V was trimmed by 5 bases and J by 4 bases, leaving 17 bases between them. Comment on this clonotype: Its antigen is undetermined. This sequence may be a read error, since a much larger clone differs from it by one base.

These sequences were also reported in another study, on T cells in Graves' hyperthyroidism and ophthalmopathy.

The rearrangement uses TRBV20-1 and TRBJ2-5; no firm D call. The material was peripheral blood mononuclear cells (PBMCs), obtained at new diagnosis, from a patient treated with antithyroid drugs. The sequence was collected from a woman between 18 and 29 years old with Graves disease. Written as DNA, the CDR3 is TGCAGTGCTGCTACAGCGAATAATCGAGAGACCCAGTACTTC. Its translation is CSAATANNRETQYF.